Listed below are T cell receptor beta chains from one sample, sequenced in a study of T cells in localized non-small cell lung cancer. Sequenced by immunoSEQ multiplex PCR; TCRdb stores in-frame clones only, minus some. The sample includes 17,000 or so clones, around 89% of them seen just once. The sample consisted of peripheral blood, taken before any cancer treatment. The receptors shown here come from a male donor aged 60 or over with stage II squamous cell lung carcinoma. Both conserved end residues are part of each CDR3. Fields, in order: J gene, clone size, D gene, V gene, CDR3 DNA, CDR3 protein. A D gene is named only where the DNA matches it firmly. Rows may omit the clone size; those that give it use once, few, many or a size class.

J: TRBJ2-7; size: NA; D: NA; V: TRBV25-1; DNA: TGTGCCAGCAGTGATGTGGAGGGCAGCGGCTACGAGCAGTACTTC; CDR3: CASSDVEGSGYEQYF
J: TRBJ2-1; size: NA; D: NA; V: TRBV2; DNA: TGTGCCAGCAGAGGAGGGGGCAATGAGCAGTTCTTC; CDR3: CASRGGGNEQFF
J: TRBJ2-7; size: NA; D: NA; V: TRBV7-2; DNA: TGTGCCAGCAGCCCCCATCCGGGGCCGGGCTCCTACGAGCAGTACTTC; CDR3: CASSPHPGPGSYEQYF
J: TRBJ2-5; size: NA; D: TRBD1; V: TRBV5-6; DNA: TGTGCCAGCAGCTCTGGACAGGGGACTTGGGACCAGTACTTC; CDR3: CASSSGQGTWDQYF
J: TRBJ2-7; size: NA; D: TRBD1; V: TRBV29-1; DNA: TGCAGCGCCGGGACAGGGAGCTCCTACGAGCAGTACTTC; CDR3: CSAGTGSSYEQYF
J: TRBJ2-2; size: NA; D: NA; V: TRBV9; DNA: TGTGCCAGCAGCGTAGTAGCGGCCTCGAACACCGGGGAGCTGTTTTTT; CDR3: CASSVVAASNTGELFF
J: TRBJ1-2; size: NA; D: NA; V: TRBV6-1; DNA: TGTGCCAGCAGTGAACGGAATAACTATGGCTACACCTTC; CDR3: CASSERNNYGYTF
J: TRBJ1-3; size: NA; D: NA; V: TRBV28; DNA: TGTGCCACCAGAGGTGGGGGGGACGGAAACACCATATATTTT; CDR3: CATRGGGDGNTIYF
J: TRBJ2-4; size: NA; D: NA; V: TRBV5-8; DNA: TGTGCCAGCAGCCAATATAAAAACATTCAGTACTTC; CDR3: CASSQYKNIQYF
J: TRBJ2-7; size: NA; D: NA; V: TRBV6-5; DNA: TGTGCCAGCGGGGCGGGGCCCTCCTACGAGCAGTACTTC; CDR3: CASGAGPSYEQYF
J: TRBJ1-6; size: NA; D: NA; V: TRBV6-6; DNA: TGTGCCAGCAGTTACTTGCGGAGGGATAATTCACCCCTCCACTTT; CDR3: CASSYLRRDNSPLHF
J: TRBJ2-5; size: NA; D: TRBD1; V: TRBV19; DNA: TGTGCCAGTAGTAGTAGCCGGGACAGGGGGCTGGAGACCCAGTACTTC; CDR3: CASSSSRDRGLETQYF
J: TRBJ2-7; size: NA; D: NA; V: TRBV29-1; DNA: TGCAGCGCTGCCGGGTCCACCTACGAGCAGTACTTC; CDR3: CSAAGSTYEQYF
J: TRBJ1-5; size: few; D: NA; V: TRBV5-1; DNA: TGCGCCAGCAGCTTGTTACCCGGACAGCTCAATCAGCCCCAGCATTTT; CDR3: CASSLLPGQLNQPQHF
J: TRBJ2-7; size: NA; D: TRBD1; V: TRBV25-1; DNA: TGTGCCAGCAGTCCCCAGGGGGCGCTTGGTGTCCACGAGCAGTACTTC; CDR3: CASSPQGALGVHEQYF
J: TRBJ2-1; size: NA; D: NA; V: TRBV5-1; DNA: TGCGCCAGCAGCCTCGGACAGTTCAACTCCTACAATGAGCAGTTCTTC; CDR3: CASSLGQFNSYNEQFF
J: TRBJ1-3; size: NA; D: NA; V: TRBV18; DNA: TGTGCCAGCTCACACACGCTCTTAAGGGGGAACCTAATGACTGGAAACACCATATATTTT; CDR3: CASSHTLLRGNLMTGNTIYF
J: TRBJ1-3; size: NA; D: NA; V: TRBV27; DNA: TGTGCCAGCAGTTCCCCAGGCGGAAACACCATATATTTT; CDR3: CASSSPGGNTIYF
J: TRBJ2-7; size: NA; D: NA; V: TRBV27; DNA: TGTGCCAGCAATTTAGGTGTCTGCTTCTACGAGCAGTACTTC; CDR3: CASNLGVCFYEQYF
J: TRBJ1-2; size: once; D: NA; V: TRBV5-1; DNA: TGCGCCAGCAGCTACTATTCTGGGTCCTATGGCTACACCTTC; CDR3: CASSYYSGSYGYTF
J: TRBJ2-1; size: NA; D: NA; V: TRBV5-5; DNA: TGTGCCAGCAGCTTGGGTGGCGGGCAGTTCTTC; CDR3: CASSLGGGQFF
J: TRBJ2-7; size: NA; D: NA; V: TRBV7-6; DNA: TGTGCCAGCAGCTCCCGCCGGTCCCGGTTTTACGAGCAGTACTTC; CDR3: CASSSRRSRFYEQYF
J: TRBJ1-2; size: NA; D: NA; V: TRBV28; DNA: TGTGCCAGCGCAGGACCACCACCCTCTGGCTACACCTTC; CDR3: CASAGPPPSGYTF
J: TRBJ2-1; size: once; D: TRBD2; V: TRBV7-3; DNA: TGTGCCAGCAGCTACTTAGCGGGAGCCTACAATGAGCAGTTCTTC; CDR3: CASSYLAGAYNEQFF
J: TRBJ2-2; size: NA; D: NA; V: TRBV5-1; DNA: TGCGCCAGCAGCTTGGCTTACACCGGGGAGCTGTTTTTT; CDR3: CASSLAYTGELFF
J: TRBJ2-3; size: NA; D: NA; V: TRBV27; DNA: TGTGCCAGCAGTCCCTCACCGAGATTGAAGTATTTT; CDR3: CASSPSPRLKYF
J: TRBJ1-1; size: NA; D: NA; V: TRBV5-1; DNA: TGCGCCAGCAGCTTGGACGGACACGTCCAAGGGGGTGAAGCTTTCTTT; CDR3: CASSLDGHVQGGEAFF
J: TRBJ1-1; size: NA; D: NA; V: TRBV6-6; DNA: TGTGCCAGCAGCCTGGGGGGGGGCACTGAAGCTTTCTTT; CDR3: CASSLGGGTEAFF
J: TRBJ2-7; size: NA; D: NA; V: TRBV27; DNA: TGTGCCAGCAGTTACCGAAGCTCCTACGAGCAGTACTTC; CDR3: CASSYRSSYEQYF